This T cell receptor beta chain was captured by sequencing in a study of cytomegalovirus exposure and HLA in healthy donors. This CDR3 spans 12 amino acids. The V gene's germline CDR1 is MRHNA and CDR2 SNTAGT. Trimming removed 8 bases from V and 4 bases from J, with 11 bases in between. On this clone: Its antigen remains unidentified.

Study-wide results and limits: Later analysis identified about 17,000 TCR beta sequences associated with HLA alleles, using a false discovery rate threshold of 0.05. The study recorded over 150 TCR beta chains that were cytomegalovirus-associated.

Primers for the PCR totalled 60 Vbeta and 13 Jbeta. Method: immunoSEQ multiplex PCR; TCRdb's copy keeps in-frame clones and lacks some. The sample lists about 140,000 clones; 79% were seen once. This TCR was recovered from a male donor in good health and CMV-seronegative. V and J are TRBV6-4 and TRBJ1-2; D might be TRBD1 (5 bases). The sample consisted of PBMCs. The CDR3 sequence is CASPMGRYGYTF. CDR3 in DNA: TGTGCCAGCCCCATGGGGCGCTATGGCTACACCTTC.